These T cell receptor beta chains were read from a single sample in a study of shared clonotypes between healthy human individuals. Using immunoSEQ multiplex PCR, the repertoire was profiled, and TCRdb retains in-frame clones only, with some absent. The sample holds under 2,500,000 clones, around 95% seen once. The sample taken for sequencing was naive CD4+ T cells sorted from blood. Receptors were obtained from a man aged 18-30 years in good health. The CDR3 runs from the conserved cysteine through the conserved F or W. A D gene is named only where the DNA matches it firmly. Clone size is shown for a subset of rows, as once, few, many or a class of expanded clone.

D gene	clone size	CDR3 length	V gene	J gene	CDR3 protein	CDR3 DNA
NA	NA	17	TRBV7-3	TRBJ2-2	CASSLEALDANTGELFF	TGTGCCAGCAGCTTAGAGGCACTTGATGCGAACACCGGGGAGCTGTTTTTT
NA	NA	13	TRBV29-1	TRBJ2-7	CSVWGGQAYEQYF	TGCAGCGTCTGGGGCGGGCAGGCCTACGAGCAGTACTTC
NA	NA	14	TRBV7-9	TRBJ2-2	CASSLLDRIGELFF	TGTGCCAGCAGCTTACTAGATAGGATCGGGGAGCTGTTTTTT
NA	NA	16	TRBV5-1	TRBJ2-6	CASSLGMNTGANVLTF	TGCGCCAGCAGCTTGGGGATGAATACTGGGGCCAACGTCCTGACTTTC
NA	NA	11	TRBV2	TRBJ2-5	CASRMTETQYF	TGTGCCAGCAGAATGACGGAGACCCAGTACTTC
NA	NA	13	TRBV5-8	TRBJ2-7	CASSLLTTNEQYF	TGTGCCAGCAGCTTGCTGACCACCAACGAGCAGTACTTC
TRBD1	NA	16	TRBV28	TRBJ2-2	CASTPTGQGHTGELFF	TGTGCCAGCACCCCTACGGGACAGGGTCACACCGGGGAGCTGTTTTTT
NA	NA	13	TRBV5-6	TRBJ2-3	CASSYTSTDTQYF	TGTGCCAGCAGCTACACTAGCACAGATACGCAGTATTTT
NA	few	17	TRBV7-9	TRBJ2-1	CASSSEPAGRLTNEQFF	TGTGCCAGCAGCTCAGAGCCCGCGGGACGCCTTACGAATGAGCAGTTCTTC
NA	once	14	TRBV18	TRBJ1-2	CASSPAADIYGYTF	TGTGCCAGCTCACCAGCCGCAGATATCTATGGCTACACCTTC
NA	few	11	TRBV19	TRBJ2-5	CASSIAETQYF	TGTGCCAGTAGTATAGCAGAGACCCAGTACTTC
NA	NA	12	TRBV28	TRBJ1-1	CARIRENTEAFF	TGTGCCAGGATTCGAGAGAACACTGAAGCTTTCTTT
TRBD2	NA	18	TRBV27	TRBJ2-2	CASSNLAGGKLNTGELFF	TGTGCCAGCAGCAACCTAGCGGGGGGAAAATTAAACACCGGGGAGCTGTTTTTT
NA	NA	13	TRBV6-5	TRBJ2-5	CASSDYFSETQYF	TGTGCCAGCAGTGACTACTTCTCAGAGACCCAGTACTTC
NA	NA	19	TRBV18	TRBJ1-5	CASSPPKWGGSVRDQPQHF	TGTGCCAGCTCACCCCCTAAGTGGGGAGGGTCGGTTAGGGATCAGCCCCAGCATTTT
TRBD1	NA	14	TRBV10-3	TRBJ2-5	CAISTGTGEETQYF	TGTGCCATCAGTACCGGGACAGGGGAAGAGACCCAGTACTTC
NA	once	13	TRBV2	TRBJ1-1	CASRSDRNTEAFF	TGTGCCAGCAGGAGCGACAGGAACACTGAAGCTTTCTTT
TRBD1	NA	14	TRBV10-3	TRBJ2-3	CATQGAVLGDTQYF	TGTGCCACACAGGGGGCAGTGTTAGGAGATACGCAGTATTTT
TRBD2	NA	17	TRBV5-1	TRBJ2-2	CASSDGTSGTWDGELFF	TGCGCCAGCAGCGATGGTACTAGCGGGACGTGGGACGGGGAGCTGTTTTTT
NA	once	15	TRBV4-1	TRBJ2-1	CASSQYTTLYNEQFF	TGCGCCAGCAGCCAATACACTACACTCTACAATGAGCAGTTCTTC